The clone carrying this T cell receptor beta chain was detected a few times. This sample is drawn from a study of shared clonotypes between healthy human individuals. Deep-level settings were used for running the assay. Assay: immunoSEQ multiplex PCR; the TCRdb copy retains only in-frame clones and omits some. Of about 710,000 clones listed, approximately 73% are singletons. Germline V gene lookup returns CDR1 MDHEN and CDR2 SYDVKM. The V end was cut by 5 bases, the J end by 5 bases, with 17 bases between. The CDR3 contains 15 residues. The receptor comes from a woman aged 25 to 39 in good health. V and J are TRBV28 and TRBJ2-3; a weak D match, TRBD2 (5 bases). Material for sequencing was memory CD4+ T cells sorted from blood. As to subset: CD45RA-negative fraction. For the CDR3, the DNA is TGTGCCAGCAGTGACATCGGGCGACGGGGAGATACGCAGTATTTT. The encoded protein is CASSDIGRRGDTQYF. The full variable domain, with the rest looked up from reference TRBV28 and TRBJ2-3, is DVKVTQSSRYLVKRTGEKVFLECVQDMDHENMFWYRQDPGLGLRLIYFSYDVKMKEKGDIPEGYSVSREKKERFSLILESASTNQTSMYLCASSDIGRRGDTQYFGPGTRLTVL.